The entry below gives a single T cell receptor (beta chain) sequence along with its context. Its antigen is undetermined. This entry is derived from a study of graft-versus-host responses after intestinal transplantation. Study background: The whole recipient group had anti-thymocyte globulin induction followed by tacrolimus and steroids for around 3 years. Overall study findings and caveats: Marrow from the recipient contained GvH clones, some of which had appeared first in ileum or blood.

With 8 bases clipped from V and 6 bases from J, the junction kept 4 bases outside the gene matches. The germline V gene encodes CDR1 SGHTA and CDR2 FQGNSA. The CDR3 has 12 amino acids. Assay: immunoSEQ multiplex PCR; the TCRdb copy retains only in-frame clones and omits some. The sample carries just under 8,000 clones, 75% recorded once. From the graft tissue, intraepithelial and lamina propria lymphocytes were released through processing. Specimen: ileum tissue, collected 226 days after intestinal transplant. The origin of this receptor is a human patient who received an intestinal transplant, so some T cells may come from the graft donor. V is TRBV7-2 and J is TRBJ2-7; 10 nucleotides line up with TRBD1. The CDR3 spells CASARDRGEQYF. The CDR3 DNA reads as TGTGCCAGCGCCCGGGACAGGGGCGAGCAGTACTTC.